The following is a TCR beta chain sequence with its context. The sample comes from a study of blood T cell repertoires in COVID-19. Overall study: The United States, Italy and Spain were the sources of the acute and convalescent COVID-19 samples. PBMCs, B-cell-depleted T cells, or T cells provided the cDNA or gDNA that made up the material.

This CDR3 contains 14 residues. Per the original data handling: Reference gene primers were amplified, and this amplification served to estimate nucleated cell counts. Method: immunoSEQ multiplex PCR; TCRdb's copy keeps in-frame clones and lacks some. That table furnishes V, J and clone size, whereas the DNA furnished D and trimming. This table holds some 150,000 clones, less than 85% found once. The sample was peripheral blood. The TCR originated in a human donor in a cohort sampled during active COVID-19. The chain uses TRBV21-1 and TRBJ2-7; the table's D call TRBD1 went unverified against the DNA. TRBV21-1 is annotated as a pseudogene. The CDR3 loop reads CASSVRDTPYEQYF. The CDR3 bases are TGTGCCAGCAGCGTACGGGACACCCCCTACGAGCAGTACTTC.